The clone carrying this T cell receptor beta chain is large in the sample. No antigen is known for it. A read error may produce the germline difference seen at one junction end. TCRdb itself ran the 5' RACE reads through MiXCR, one entry per CDR3 protein. This repertoire shows around 25,000 distinct CDR3 sequences, approximately 13% found once; its top ten account for 13%. The data are from a study of neurological immune-mediated disorders. Study-level points and caveats: No CDR3 amino acid sequences recurred among expanded clones across subjects, suggesting private repertoires in all groups.

The starting material, 2 million PBMCs stored at -80 C, gave rise to the unsorted libraries. This CDR3 has 13 residues. The germline gives CDR1 DFQATT, CDR2 SNEGSKA (reference sequence). The sample taken for sequencing was PBMCs. This chain links TRBV20-1 with TRBJ2-3; D is uncertain. This receptor was taken from a woman aged 60-75 years with HTLV-1-associated myelopathy (HAM/TSP). The CDR3 sequence is CSARVPGTHTQYF. The CDR3 DNA is TGCAGTGCTAGAGTTCCGGGCACACATACGCAGTATTTT.